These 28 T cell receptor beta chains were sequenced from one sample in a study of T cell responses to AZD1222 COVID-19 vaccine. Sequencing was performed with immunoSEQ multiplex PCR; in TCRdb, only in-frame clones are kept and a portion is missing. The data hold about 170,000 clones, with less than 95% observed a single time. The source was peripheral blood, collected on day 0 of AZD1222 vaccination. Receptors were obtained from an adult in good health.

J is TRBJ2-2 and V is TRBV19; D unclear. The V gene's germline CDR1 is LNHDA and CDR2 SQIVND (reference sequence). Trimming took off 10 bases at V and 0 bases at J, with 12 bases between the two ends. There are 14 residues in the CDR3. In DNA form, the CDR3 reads TGTGCCACCCAGAACCCCCCGAACACCGGGGAGCTGTTTTTT. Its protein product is CATQNPPNTGELFF.

DNA of the CDR3: TGTGCCAGTAGTATTGGAAGACAGATCCAAGAGACCCAGTACTTC. Amino acids: CASSIGRQIQETQYF. The chain carries TRBV19 and TRBJ2-5, with a weak D call TRBD1 (5 bases). The CDR3 is 15 amino acids. Trimming removed 3 bases at V and 1 base at J, with 12 bases between. Looked up from germline, CDR1 is LNHDA and CDR2 is SQIVND (reference sequence).

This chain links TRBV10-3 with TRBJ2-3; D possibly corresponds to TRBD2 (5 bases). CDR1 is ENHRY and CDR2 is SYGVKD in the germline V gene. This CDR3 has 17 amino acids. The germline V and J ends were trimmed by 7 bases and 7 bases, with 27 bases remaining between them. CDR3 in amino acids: CAITASPPDSWTHTQYF. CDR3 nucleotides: TGTGCCATCACCGCCTCCCCCCCGGACTCCTGGACCCATACGCAGTATTTT.

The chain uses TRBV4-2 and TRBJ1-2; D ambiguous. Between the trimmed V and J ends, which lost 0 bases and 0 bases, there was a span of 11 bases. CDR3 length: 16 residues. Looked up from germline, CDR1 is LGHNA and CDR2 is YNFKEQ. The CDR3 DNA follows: TGTGCCAGCAGCCAAGATTGGCAGCGATCTAACTATGGCTACACCTTC. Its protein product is CASSQDWQRSNYGYTF.

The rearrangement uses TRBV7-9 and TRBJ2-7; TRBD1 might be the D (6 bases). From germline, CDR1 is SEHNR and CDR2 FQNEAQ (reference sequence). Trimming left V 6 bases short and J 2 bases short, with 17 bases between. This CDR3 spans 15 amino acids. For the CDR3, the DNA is TGTGCCAGCAGTTCCTTCCGACAGGCGACCTACGAGCAGTACTTC. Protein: CASSSFRQATYEQYF.

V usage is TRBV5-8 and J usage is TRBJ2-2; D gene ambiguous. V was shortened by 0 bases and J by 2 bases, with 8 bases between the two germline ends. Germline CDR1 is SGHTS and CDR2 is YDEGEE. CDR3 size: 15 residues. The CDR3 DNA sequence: TGTGCCAGCAGCTTGGGGGCCAGAAACACCGGGGAGCTGTTTTTT. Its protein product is CASSLGARNTGELFF.

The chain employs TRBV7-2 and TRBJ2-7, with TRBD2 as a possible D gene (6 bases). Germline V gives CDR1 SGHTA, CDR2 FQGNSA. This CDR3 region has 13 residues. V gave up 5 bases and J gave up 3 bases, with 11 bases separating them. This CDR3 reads CASSPGRSYEQYF. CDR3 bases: TGTGCCAGCAGCCCGGGGAGGAGCTACGAGCAGTACTTC.

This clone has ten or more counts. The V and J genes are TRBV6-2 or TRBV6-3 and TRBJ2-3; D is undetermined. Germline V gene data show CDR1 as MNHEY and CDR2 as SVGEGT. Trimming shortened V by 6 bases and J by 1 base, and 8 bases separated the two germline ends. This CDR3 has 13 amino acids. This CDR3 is CASSNHGTDTQYF. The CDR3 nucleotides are TGTGCCAGCAGCAATCACGGCACAGATACGCAGTATTTT.

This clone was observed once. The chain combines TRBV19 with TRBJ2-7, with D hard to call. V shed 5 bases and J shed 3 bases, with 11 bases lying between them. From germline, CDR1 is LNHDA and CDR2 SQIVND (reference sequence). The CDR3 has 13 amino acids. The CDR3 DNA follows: TGTGCCAGTAGTCTGGGCTTCGGCTACGAGCAGTACTTC. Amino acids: CASSLGFGYEQYF.

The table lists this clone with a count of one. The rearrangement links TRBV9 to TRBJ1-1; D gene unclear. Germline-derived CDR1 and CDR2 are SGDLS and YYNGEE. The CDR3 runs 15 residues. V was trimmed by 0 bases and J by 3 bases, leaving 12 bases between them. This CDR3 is CASSVGALQDTEAFF. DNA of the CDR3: TGTGCCAGCAGCGTAGGGGCCCTCCAGGACACTGAAGCTTTCTTT.

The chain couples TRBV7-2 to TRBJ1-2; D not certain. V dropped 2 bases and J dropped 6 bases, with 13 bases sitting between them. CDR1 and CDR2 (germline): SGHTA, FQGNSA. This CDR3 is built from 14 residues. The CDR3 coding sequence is TGTGCCAGCAGCTTAAGGCAGGTAGCGCATGGCTACACCTTC. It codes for CASSLRQVAHGYTF.

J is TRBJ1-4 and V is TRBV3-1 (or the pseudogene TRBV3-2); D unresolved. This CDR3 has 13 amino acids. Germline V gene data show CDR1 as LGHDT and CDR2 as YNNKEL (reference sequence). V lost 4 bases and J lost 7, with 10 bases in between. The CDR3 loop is CASSLRGSEKLFF. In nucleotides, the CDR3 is TGTGCCAGCAGCCTTCGTGGGAGTGAAAAACTGTTTTTT.

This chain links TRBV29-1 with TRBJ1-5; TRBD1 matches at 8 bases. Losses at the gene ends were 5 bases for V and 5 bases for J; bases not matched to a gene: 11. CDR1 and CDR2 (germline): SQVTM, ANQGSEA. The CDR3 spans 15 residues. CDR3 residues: CSVNPGTGADQPQHF. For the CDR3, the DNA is TGCAGCGTTAATCCCGGGACAGGTGCGGATCAGCCCCAGCATTTT.

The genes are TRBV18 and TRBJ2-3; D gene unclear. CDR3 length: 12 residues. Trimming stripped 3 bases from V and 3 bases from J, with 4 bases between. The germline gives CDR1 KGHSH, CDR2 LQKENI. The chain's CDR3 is CASSPATDTQYF. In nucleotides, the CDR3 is TGTGCCAGCTCACCGGCGACAGATACGCAGTATTTT.

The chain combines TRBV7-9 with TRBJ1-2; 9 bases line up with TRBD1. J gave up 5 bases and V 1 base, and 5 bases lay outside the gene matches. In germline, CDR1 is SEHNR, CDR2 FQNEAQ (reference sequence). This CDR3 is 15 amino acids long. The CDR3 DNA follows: TGTGCCAGCAGCTTAGATAGGGACAGGGAGTATGGCTACACCTTC. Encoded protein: CASSLDRDREYGYTF.

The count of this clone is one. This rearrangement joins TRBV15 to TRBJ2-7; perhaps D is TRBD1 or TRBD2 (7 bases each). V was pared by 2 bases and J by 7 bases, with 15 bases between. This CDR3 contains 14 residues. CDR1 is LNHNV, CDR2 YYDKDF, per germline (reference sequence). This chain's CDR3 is CATSRQNRGGEQYF. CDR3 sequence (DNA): TGTGCCACCAGCAGACAGAACAGGGGAGGGGAGCAGTACTTC.

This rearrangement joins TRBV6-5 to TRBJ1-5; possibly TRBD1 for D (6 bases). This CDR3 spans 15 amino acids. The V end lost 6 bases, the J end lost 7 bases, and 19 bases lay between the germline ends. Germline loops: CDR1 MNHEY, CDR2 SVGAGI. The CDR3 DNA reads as TGTGCCAGCAGCACCGCAACAGGGTTAGGGCAGCCCCAGCATTTT. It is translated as CASSTATGLGQPQHF.

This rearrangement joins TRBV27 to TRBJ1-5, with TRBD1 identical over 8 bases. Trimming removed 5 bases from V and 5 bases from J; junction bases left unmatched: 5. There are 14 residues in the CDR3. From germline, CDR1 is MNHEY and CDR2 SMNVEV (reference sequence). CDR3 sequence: CASSGQGRDQPQHF. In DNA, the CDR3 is TGTGCCAGCAGTGGACAGGGAAGGGATCAGCCCCAGCATTTT.

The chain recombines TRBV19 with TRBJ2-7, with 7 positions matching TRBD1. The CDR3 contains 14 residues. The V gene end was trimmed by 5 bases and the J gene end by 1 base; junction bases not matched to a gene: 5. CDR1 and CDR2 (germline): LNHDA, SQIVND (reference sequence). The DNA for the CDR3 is TGTGCCAGTAGTCGTAGACAGGGTTCCTACGAGCAGTACTTC. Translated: CASSRRQGSYEQYF.

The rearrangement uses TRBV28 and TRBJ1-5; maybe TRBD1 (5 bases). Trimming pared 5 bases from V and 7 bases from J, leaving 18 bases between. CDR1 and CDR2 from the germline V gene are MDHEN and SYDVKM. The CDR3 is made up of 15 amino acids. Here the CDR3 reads CASSGGGMRVQPQHF. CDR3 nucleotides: TGTGCCAGCAGTGGCGGGGGAATGAGGGTCCAGCCCCAGCATTTT.

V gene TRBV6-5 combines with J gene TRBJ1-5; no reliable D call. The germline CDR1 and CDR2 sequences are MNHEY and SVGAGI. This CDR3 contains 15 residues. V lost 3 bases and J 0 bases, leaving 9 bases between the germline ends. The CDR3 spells CASSYGRHSNQPQHF. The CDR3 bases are TGTGCCAGCAGTTATGGCAGACATAGCAATCAGCCCCAGCATTTT.

CDR3 nucleotides: TGCAGTGAACAGGGGTACGAGCAGTACTTC. Translation gives CSEQGYEQYF. This chain connects TRBV20-1 to TRBJ2-7, with 7 bases aligning to TRBD1. The V gene end was trimmed by 7 bases and the J gene end by 4 bases; junction bases not matched to a gene: 1. The CDR3 contains 10 residues. Germline V gives CDR1 DFQATT, CDR2 SNEGSKA (reference sequence).

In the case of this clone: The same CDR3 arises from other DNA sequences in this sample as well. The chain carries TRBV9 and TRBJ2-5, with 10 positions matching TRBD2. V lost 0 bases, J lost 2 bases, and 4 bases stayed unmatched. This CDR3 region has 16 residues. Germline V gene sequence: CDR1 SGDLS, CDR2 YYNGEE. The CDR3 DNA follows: TGTGCCAGCAGCGTAGGTCCAGCGGGGGGGCAAGAGACCCAGTACTTC. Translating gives CASSVGPAGGQETQYF.

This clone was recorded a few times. Here the CDR3 DNA reads TGTGCCAGCAGTTACTCGAGACACAACTCTGGGGCCAACGTCCTGACTTTC. This encodes CASSYSRHNSGANVLTF. V and J are TRBV6-2 or TRBV6-3 and TRBJ2-6, with no clear D. Trimming stripped 0 bases from V and 0 bases from J, with 9 bases between. The CDR3 length is 17 residues. Germline values: CDR1 MNHEY, CDR2 SVGEGT.

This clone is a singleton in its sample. CDR3 coding DNA: TGTGCCAGCAGCTTAGCAGGGGGCGGGAATACTGAAGCTTTCTTT. Its translation is CASSLAGGGNTEAFF. The chain has TRBV7-2 and TRBJ1-1; 7 bases are a match to TRBD1. The V segment lost 0 bases and the J segment 5 bases; nucleotides outside the gene matches: 6. This CDR3 is built from 15 residues. Germline CDR1 reads SGHTA; CDR2 reads FQGNSA.

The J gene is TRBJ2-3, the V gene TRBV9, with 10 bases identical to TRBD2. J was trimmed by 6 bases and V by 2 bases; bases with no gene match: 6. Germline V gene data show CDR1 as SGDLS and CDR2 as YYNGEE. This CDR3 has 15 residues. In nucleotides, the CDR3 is TGTGCCAGCAGCGTTTCGAGCGGGGGGGTCGATACGCAGTATTTT. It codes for CASSVSSGGVDTQYF.

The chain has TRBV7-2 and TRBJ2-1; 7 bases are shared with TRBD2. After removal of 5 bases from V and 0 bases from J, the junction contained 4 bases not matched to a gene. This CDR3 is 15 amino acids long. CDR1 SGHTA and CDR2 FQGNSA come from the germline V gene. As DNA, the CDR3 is TGTGCCAGCAGCGCTCCGGGGGGCTCCTACAATGAGCAGTTCTTC. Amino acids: CASSAPGGSYNEQFF.

The CDR3 sequence is CASSPRASYGYTF. The CDR3 DNA reads as TGTGCCAGCAGTCCAAGGGCCAGCTATGGCTACACCTTC. The chain recombines TRBV12-3 or TRBV12-4 with TRBJ1-2; D gene unclear. CDR3 size: 13 residues. Between the trimmed V and J ends, which lost 5 bases and 4 bases, there was a span of 11 bases.